This entry concerns a single T cell receptor beta chain. As yet, its antigen is unknown. Germline values: CDR1 SGHDT, CDR2 YYEEEE. The CDR3 is 15 residues long. The J segment lost 4 bases and the V segment lost 3 bases, leaving 7 bases of the junction unmatched. These data originate in a study of Ad26.COV2.S vaccination and SARS-CoV-2 variants. Study findings and constraints: The breadth of spike-specific CD8+ and CD4+ T cell responses after vaccination was reportedly substantial. Vaccinees displayed broader spike-specific TCR repertoires than placebo recipients. Vaccine recipients and placebo recipients showed similar non-spike TCR breadth. Measures of TCR breadth and depth may have fallen short of total T cell responses.

Method: immunoSEQ multiplex PCR; TCRdb's copy keeps in-frame clones and lacks some. This table has about 180,000 clones, roughly 89% appearing once. This chain uses TRBV5-6 with TRBJ1-3; 7 positions match TRBD1. The input for sequencing was peripheral blood, taken after recovery from COVID-19. This TCR derives from a human donor who had recovered from COVID-19. CDR3: CASSYQTGRGNTIYF. CDR3 nucleotide sequence: TGTGCCAGCAGCTACCAGACAGGGCGCGGAAACACCATATATTTT.